This T cell receptor beta chain was recovered during a study of shared clonotypes between healthy human individuals. General study results and limits: In this cohort, only blood was sampled, and tissue repertoires likely differ.

With regard to this clone: Its antigen remains unidentified.

TCRdb's table, derived via immunoSEQ multiplex PCR, lists solely in-frame clones and lacks some. Of about 2 million clones in the sample, over 85% were seen once. The CDR3 extends over 16 amino acids. Trimming stripped 1 base from V and 5 bases from J, with 16 bases between. The germline gives CDR1 SNHLY, CDR2 FYNNEI. CD45RO-negative cells were positively selected for CCR7, leaving out terminally differentiated effector memory CD45RA+ cells. The TCR comes from a man aged 18 to 29 in good health. The sample taken for sequencing was naive CD8+ T cells sorted from blood. The chain joins TRBV2 to TRBJ2-3; either TRBD1 or TRBD2 may supply D (5 bases each). CDR3 protein: CASSEVGEGPQDTQYF. The CDR3 DNA follows: TGTGCCAGCAGTGAAGTTGGAGAGGGGCCCCAAGATACGCAGTATTTT.